This TCR beta chain derives from a study of vaccination and CD4 T cells after COVID-19. This clonotype turned up a few times. Its specificity is unknown. Looked up from germline, CDR1 is DFQATT and CDR2 is SNEGSKA (reference sequence). The CDR3 sequence is 11 residues long. J lost 10 bases, V lost 5 bases, and 7 bases had no gene match. Treatment reported: roughly 10-day PBMC culture with coronavirus spike peptide pools or control peptides (ViraFEST assay). Upon completion of 9 to 10 days of culture, CD4+ T cells were isolated via negative selection. Once obtained from cultured CD4+ T cells, the DNA was sequenced using the Oncomine TCR Beta short-read assay. TCRdb passed the PCR reads through MiXCR, listing each CDR3 protein once. Among under 15,000 distinct CDR3 sequences listed, 50% were seen once.

Sequenced material: CD4+ T cells from blood, cultured in vitro. The receptor was isolated from a human donor who had recovered from COVID-19. The V gene is TRBV20-1, the J gene TRBJ1-2; TRBD1 matches at 7 bases. The CDR3 is CSAPTGPYYTF. CDR3 sequence (DNA): TGCAGTGCTCCGACAGGGCCCTACTACACCTTC.